This T cell receptor (beta chain) derives from a study of vaccination effects on CD4 cells after COVID-19. Background on the study: Samples came from a couple of convalescent patients 16 days and one week before vaccination.

On this clone itself: The target antigen is unknown.

Assay: immunoSEQ multiplex PCR; the TCRdb copy retains only in-frame clones and omits some. The sample lists 50,000 to 70,000 clones, more than 60% occurring once. CD4+ T cells were isolated after around ten days of culture. Whole-study findings and limits: In the late period after vaccination, infection- and vaccine-induced clones contracted markedly. Early post-infection timepoints were missing from the study, which also had few convalescent patients.

The CDR3 covers 15 residues. Trimming removed 0 bases at V and 5 bases at J, with 13 bases between. Germline loops: CDR1 LGHNA, CDR2 YNFKEQ. The sample consisted of CD4+ T cells from PBMCs cultured without peptide, taken before COVID-19 vaccination. The chain combines TRBV4-2 with TRBJ1-1; D is unclear. This clonotype was obtained from a human donor who had a prior SARS-CoV-2 infection. The CDR3 protein is CASSQEPTGGTEAFF. CDR3 sequence (DNA): TGTGCCAGCAGCCAAGAACCCACGGGCGGGACTGAAGCTTTCTTT.